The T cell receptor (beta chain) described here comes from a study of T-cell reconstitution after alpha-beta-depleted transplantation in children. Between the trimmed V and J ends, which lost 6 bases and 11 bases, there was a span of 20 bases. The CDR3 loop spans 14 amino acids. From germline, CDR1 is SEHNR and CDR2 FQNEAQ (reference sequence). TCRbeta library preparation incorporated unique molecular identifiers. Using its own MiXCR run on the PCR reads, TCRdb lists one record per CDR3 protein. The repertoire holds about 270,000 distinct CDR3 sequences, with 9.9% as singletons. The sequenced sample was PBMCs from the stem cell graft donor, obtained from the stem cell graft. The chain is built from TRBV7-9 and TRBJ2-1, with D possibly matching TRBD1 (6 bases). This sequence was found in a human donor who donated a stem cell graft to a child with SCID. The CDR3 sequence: CASSTALKGHKQFF. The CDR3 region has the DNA TGTGCCAGCAGTACGGCATTAAAGGGACATAAGCAGTTCTTC.